Each of the 5 T cell receptor beta chains below was sequenced from the same sample in a study of T cells in Graves' hyperthyroidism and ophthalmopathy. The CDR3 regions of TCR beta were amplified from RNA transcripts. HTBI primers drove first-round RT-PCR of the TCR CDR3. TCRdb itself ran the multiplex PCR reads through MiXCR, one entry per CDR3 protein. The sample shows some 570,000 distinct CDR3 sequences, 12% to 15% of them seen only once. Source material: blood. The receptor source for this set is a woman younger than 35 with Graves' ophthalmopathy.

The gene calls are TRBV19 and TRBJ2-5, with TRBD1 as a possible D gene (6 bases). Trimming cost V 5 bases and J 2 bases, with 15 bases left between them. CDR3 length: 15 residues. CDR1 is LNHDA and CDR2 is SQIVND in the germline V gene (reference sequence). The CDR3 is CASSRWGGQQETQYF. Written as DNA, the CDR3 is TGTGCCAGTAGTCGATGGGGTGGACAGCAAGAGACCCAGTACTTC. Drawing the rest from reference TRBV19 and TRBJ2-5, the complete variable domain is DGGITQSPKYLFRKEGQNVTLSCEQNLNHDAMYWYRQDPGQGLRLIYYSQIVNDFQKGDIAEGYSVSREKKESFPLTVTSAQKNPTAFYLCASSRWGGQQETQYFGPGTRLLVL.

This clonotype was seen ten or more times. This chain links TRBV5-1 with TRBJ2-7, with D unresolved. The CDR3 is 13 residues long. Germline V gene sequence: CDR1 SGHRS, CDR2 YFSETQ. The V and J ends lost 2 bases and 7 bases respectively, with 13 bases between them. The CDR3 sequence: CASSFGTLGEQYF. DNA of the CDR3: TGCGCCAGCAGCTTCGGCACTCTGGGTGAGCAGTACTTC.

This clonotype was counted many times. This chain links TRBV28 with TRBJ2-3; D uncertain. Per the germline V gene, CDR1 is MDHEN and CDR2 is SYDVKM. The CDR3 has 14 residues. The V and J ends lost 3 bases and 4 bases respectively, with 11 bases between them. CDR3 bases: TGTGCCAGCAGTTTGGACCCGGCGGCAGATACGCAGTATTTT. It is translated as CASSLDPAADTQYF.

Note on this clonotype: A much more abundant neighbour one base away suggests this may be a read error. The chain recombines TRBV20-1 with TRBJ1-5; D uncertain. The CDR3 loop spans 13 amino acids. CDR1 and CDR2 (germline): DFQATT, SNEGSKA (reference sequence). V was cut by 5 bases and J by 3 bases, with 11 bases left in between. CDR3 sequence (DNA): TGCAGTGCTCTCCGAACGGTCAATCAGCCCCAGCATTTT. Translating gives CSALRTVNQPQHF.

The sample holds many counts of this clonotype. V and J are TRBV18 and TRBJ2-1; 11 bases agree with TRBD1. The CDR3 sequence is 15 residues long. Per the germline V gene, CDR1 is KGHSH and CDR2 is LQKENI. J was trimmed by 6 bases and V by 2 bases; bases with no gene match: 3. The CDR3 nucleotides are TGTGCCAGCTCACCAGCCGGGACAGGGGGCAATGAGCAGTTCTTC. Its protein product is CASSPAGTGGNEQFF.